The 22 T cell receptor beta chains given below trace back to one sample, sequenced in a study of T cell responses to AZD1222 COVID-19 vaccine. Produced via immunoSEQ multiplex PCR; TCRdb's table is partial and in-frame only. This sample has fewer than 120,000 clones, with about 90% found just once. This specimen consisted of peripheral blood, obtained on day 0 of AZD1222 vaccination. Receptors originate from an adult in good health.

The CDR3: CASSPEGGHNSPLHF. The CDR3 nucleotides read TGTGCCAGCAGCCCGGAAGGGGGACATAATTCACCCCTCCACTTT. The rearrangement uses TRBV11-2 and TRBJ1-6, with a possible D match to TRBD1 (6 bases). CDR3 length equals 15 residues. Germline assignment: CDR1 SGHAT and CDR2 FQNNGV. V lost 5 bases and J lost 5, with 13 bases in between.

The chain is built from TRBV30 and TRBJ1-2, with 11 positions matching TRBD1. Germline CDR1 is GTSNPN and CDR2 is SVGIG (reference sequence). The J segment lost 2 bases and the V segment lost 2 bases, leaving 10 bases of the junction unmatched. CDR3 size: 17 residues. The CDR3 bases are TGTGCCTGGAGTCCTAACCCGGACAGGGGGCGAAACTATGGCTACACCTTC. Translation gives CAWSPNPDRGRNYGYTF.

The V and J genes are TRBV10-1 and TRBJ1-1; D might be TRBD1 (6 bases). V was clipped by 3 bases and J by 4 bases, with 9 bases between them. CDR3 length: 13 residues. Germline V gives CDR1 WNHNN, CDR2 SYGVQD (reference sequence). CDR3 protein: CASSEAGVTEAFF. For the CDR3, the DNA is TGCGCCAGCAGTGAAGCAGGGGTCACTGAAGCTTTCTTT.

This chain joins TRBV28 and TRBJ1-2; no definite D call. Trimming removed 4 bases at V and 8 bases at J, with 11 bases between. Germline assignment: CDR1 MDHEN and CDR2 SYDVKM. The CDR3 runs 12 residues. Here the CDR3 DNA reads TGTGCCAGCAGTTCTAAAATCGGGGGCTACACCTTC. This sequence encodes CASSSKIGGYTF.

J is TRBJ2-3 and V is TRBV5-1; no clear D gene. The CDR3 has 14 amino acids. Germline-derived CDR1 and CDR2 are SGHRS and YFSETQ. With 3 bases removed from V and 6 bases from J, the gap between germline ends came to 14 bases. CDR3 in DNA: TGCGCCAGCAGCTCCCCACGATTGAGCGATACGCAGTATTTT. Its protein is CASSSPRLSDTQYF.

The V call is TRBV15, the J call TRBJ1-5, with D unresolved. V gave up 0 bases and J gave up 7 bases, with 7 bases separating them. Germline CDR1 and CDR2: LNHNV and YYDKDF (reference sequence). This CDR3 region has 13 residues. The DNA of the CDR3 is TGTGCCACCAGCAGAGATCTAGGACAGCCCCAGCATTTT. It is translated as CATSRDLGQPQHF.

The CDR3 spells CASSLARRVGYNEQFF. CDR3 DNA: TGTGCCAGCAGCTTAGCGCGGAGGGTTGGTTACAATGAGCAGTTCTTC. The chain carries TRBV7-2 and TRBJ2-1; possible D gene TRBD2, 6 bases. Germline V gene data show CDR1 as SGHTA and CDR2 as FQGNSA. The CDR3 contains 16 residues. The V end was cut by 0 bases, the J end by 4 bases, with 13 bases between.

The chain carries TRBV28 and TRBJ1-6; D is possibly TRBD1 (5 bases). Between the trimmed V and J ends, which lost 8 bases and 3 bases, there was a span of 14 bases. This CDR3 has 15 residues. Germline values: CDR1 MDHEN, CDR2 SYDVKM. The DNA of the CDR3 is TGTGCCAGCCGCCCGGGGACGGTCTATAATTCACCCCTCCACTTT. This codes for CASRPGTVYNSPLHF.

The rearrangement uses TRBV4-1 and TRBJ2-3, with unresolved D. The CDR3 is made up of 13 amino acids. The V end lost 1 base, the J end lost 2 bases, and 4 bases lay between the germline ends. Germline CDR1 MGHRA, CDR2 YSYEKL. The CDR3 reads CASSQGDTDTQYF. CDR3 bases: TGCGCCAGCAGCCAAGGGGACACAGATACGCAGTATTTT.

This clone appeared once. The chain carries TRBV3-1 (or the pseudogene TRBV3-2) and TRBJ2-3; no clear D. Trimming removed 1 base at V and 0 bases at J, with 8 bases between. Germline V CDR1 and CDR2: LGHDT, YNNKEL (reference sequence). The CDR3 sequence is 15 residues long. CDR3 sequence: CASSQGSLSTDTQYF. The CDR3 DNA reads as TGTGCCAGCAGCCAAGGTAGCTTAAGCACAGATACGCAGTATTTT.

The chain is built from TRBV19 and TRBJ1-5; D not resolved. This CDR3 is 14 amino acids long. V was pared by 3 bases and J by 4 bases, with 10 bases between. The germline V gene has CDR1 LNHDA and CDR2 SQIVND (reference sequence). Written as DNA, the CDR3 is TGTGCCAGTAGTATCGGGCCGACGAATCAGCCCCAGCATTTT. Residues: CASSIGPTNQPQHF.

This CDR3 reads CASSYQGMKDEQFF. The CDR3 DNA reads as TGTGCCAGCAGTTACCAGGGTATGAAGGATGAGCAGTTCTTC. This chain links TRBV27 with TRBJ2-1, with D perhaps TRBD1 (5 bases). The germline gives CDR1 MNHEY, CDR2 SMNVEV (reference sequence). The CDR3 has 14 residues. Trimming stripped 4 bases from V and 8 bases from J, with 15 bases between.

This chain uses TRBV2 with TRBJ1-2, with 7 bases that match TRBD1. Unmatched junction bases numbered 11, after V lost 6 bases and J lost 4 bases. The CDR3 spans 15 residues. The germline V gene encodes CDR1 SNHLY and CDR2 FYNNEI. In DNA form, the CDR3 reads TGTGCCAGCAGACGGGGCGCCGGGACAGTCTATGGCTACACCTTC. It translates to CASRRGAGTVYGYTF.

The CDR3 sequence: CSVGKGALDEKLFF. The CDR3 DNA follows: TGCAGCGTTGGAAAAGGGGCCCTGGATGAAAAACTGTTTTTT. The chain recombines TRBV29-1 with TRBJ1-4, with D perhaps matching TRBD1 (5 bases). V dropped 4 bases and J dropped 6 bases, with 15 bases sitting between them. The CDR3 length is 14 residues. In germline, CDR1 is SQVTM, CDR2 ANQGSEA.

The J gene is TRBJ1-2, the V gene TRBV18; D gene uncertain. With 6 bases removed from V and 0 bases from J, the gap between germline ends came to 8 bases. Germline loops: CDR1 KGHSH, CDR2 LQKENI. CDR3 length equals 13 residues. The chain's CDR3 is CASSIDTNYGYTF. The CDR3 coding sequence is TGTGCCAGCTCGATAGACACTAACTATGGCTACACCTTC.

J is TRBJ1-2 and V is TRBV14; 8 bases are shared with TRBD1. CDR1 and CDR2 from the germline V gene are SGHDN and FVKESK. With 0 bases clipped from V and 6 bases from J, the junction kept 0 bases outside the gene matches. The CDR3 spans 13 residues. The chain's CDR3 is CASSQDRGHGYTF. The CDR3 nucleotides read TGTGCCAGCAGCCAAGACAGGGGGCATGGCTACACCTTC.

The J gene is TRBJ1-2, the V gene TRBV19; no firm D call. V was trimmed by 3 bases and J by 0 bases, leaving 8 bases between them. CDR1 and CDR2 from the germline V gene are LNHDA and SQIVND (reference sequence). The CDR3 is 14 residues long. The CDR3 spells CASSIASANYGYTF. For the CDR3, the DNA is TGTGCCAGTAGTATTGCCTCGGCTAACTATGGCTACACCTTC.

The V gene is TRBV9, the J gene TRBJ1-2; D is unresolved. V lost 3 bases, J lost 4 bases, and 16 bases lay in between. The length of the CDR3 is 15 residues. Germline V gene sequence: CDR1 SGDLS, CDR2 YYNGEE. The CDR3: CASSGAGQTPYGYTF. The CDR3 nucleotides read TGTGCCAGCAGCGGGGCAGGTCAGACACCCTATGGCTACACCTTC. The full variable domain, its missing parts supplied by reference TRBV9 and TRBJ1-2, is DSGVTQTPKHLITATGQRVTLRCSPRSGDLSVYWYQQSLDQGLQFLIQYYNGEERAKGNILERFSAQQFPDLHSELNLSSLELGDSALYFCASSGAGQTPYGYTFGSGTRLTVV.

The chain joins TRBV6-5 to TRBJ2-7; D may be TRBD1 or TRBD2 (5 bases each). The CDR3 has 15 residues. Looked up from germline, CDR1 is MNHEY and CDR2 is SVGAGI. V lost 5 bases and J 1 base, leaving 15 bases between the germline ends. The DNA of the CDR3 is TGTGCCAGCAGTACAACCGGGACGAATTCCTACGAGCAGTACTTC. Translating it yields CASSTTGTNSYEQYF.

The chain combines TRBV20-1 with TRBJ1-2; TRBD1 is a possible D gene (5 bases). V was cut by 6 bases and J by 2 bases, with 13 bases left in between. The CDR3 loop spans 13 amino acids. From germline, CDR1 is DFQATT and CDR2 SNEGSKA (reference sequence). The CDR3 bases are TGCAGTGCGAGTATCGGGGGAAACTATGGCTACACCTTC. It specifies CSASIGGNYGYTF.

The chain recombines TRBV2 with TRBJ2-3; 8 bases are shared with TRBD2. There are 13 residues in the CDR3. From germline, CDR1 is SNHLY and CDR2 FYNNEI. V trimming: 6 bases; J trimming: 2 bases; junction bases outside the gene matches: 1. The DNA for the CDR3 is TGTGCCAGCAGCGGGGGGGACACAGATACGCAGTATTTT. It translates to CASSGGDTDTQYF.

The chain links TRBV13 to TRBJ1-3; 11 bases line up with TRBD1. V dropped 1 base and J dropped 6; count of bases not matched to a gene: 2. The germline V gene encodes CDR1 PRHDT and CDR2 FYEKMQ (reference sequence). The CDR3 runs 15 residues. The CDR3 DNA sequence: TGTGCCAGCAGCTTAGAGGGACAGGGGGAAAACACCATATATTTT. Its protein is CASSLEGQGENTIYF.